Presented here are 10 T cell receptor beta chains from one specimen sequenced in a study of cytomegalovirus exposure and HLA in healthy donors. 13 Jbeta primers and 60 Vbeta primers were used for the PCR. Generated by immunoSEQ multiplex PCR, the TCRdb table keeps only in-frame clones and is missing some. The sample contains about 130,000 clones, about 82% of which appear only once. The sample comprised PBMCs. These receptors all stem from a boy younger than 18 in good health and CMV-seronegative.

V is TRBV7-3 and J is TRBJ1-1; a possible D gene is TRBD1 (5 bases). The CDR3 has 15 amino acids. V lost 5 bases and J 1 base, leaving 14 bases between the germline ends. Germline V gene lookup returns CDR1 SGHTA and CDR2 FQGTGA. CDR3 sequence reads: CASSPQSDRNTEAFF. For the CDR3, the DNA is TGTGCCAGCAGCCCGCAAAGCGACAGGAACACTGAAGCTTTCTTT. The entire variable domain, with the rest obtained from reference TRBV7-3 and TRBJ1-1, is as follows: GAGVSQTPSNKVTEKGKYVELRCDPISGHTALYWYRQSLGQGPEFLIYFQGTGAADDSGLPNDRFFAVRPEGSVSTLKIQRTERGDSAVYLCASSPQSDRNTEAFFGQGTRLTVV.

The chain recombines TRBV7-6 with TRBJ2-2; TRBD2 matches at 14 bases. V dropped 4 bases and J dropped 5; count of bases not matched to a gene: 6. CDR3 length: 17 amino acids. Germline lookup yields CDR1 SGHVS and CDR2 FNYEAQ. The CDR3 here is CASSSRRTSGGTGELFF. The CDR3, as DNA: TGTGCCAGCAGCTCCCGACGGACTAGCGGGGGGACCGGGGAGCTGTTTTTT. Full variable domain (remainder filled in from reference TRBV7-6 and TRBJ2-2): GAGVSQSPRYKVTKRGQDVALRCDPISGHVSLYWYRQALGQGPEFLTYFNYEAQQDKSGLPNDRFSAERPEGSISTLTIQRTEQRDSAMYRCASSSRRTSGGTGELFFGEGSRLTVL.

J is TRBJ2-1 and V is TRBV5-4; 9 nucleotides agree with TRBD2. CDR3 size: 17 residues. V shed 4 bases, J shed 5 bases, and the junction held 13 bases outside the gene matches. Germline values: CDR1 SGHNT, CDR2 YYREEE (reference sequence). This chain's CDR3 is CASSPEPSGTLHNEQFF. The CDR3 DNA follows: TGTGCCAGCAGCCCGGAACCTAGCGGGACCCTCCACAATGAGCAGTTCTTC.

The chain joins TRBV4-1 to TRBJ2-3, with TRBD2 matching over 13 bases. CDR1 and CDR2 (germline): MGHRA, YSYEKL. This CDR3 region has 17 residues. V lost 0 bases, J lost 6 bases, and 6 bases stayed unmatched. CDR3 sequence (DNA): TGCGCCAGCAGCCAAGAAACTAGCGGGAGGGCCTGGGATACGCAGTATTTT. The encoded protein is CASSQETSGRAWDTQYF.

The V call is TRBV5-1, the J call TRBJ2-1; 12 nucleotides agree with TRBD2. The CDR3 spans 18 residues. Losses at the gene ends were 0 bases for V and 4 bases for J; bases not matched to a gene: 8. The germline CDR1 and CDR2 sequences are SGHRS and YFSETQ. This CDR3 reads CASSLAASGRASYNEQFF. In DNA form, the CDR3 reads TGCGCCAGCAGCTTGGCCGCTAGCGGGAGGGCCTCGTACAATGAGCAGTTCTTC.

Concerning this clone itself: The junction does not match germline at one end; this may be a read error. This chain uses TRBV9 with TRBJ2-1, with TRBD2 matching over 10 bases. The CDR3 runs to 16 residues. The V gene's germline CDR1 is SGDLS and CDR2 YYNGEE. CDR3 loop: CASSGLAGSSYSEQFF. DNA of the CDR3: TGTGCCAGCAGCGGACTAGCGGGCAGCTCCTACAGTGAGCAGTTCTTC.

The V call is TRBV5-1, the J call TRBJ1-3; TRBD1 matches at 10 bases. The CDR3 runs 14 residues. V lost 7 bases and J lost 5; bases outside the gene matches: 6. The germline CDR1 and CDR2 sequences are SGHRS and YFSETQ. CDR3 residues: CASAPGQGRNTIYF. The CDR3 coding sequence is TGCGCCAGCGCTCCGGGACAGGGGAGAAACACCATATATTTT.

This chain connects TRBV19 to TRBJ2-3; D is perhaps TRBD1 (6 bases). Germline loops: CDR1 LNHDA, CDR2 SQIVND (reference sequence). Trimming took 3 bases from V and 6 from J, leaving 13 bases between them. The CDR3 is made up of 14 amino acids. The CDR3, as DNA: TGTGCCAGTAGTATCGAACAGGGAGCGGATACGCAGTATTTT. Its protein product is CASSIEQGADTQYF.

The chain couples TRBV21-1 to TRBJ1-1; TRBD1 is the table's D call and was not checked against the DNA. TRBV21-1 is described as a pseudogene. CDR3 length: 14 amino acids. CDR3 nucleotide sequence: TGTGCCAGCCGCCAGGGGACAGGGAACACTGAAGCTTTCTTT. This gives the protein CASRQGTGNTEAFF.

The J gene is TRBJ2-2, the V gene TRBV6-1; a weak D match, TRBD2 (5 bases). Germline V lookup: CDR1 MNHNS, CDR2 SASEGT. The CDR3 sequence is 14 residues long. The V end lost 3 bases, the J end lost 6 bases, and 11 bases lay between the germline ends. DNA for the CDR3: TGTGCCAGCAGTGACGGACTTCGCCCCGGGGAGCTGTTTTTT. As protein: CASSDGLRPGELFF.